What follows are 8 T cell receptor beta chains derived from one specimen sequenced in a study of high-grade serous ovarian cancer treatment subgroups (dated by TCRdb to about 2021). The library relied on the immunoSEQ multiplex PCR assay. TCRdb took this table from immuneACCESS and kept in-frame rearrangements with V and J called. Such tables lack part of the clones; where checked against another copy, unresolved V genes explain under half of the gap, and the rest is unexplained. The sample records a few thousand clones, roughly four fifths of which are singletons. The ten largest clones capture 4.9% of the sample. The tumor samples were collected prior to definitive surgery or chemotherapy. Sequenced input: tumor tissue. These receptors came from a human donor with high-grade serous ovarian cancer.

This chain connects TRBV30 to TRBJ1-5, with D uncertain. V was clipped by 4 bases and J by 0 bases, with 7 bases between them. Germline V gene data show CDR1 as GTSNPN and CDR2 as SVGIG (reference sequence). CDR3 length: 13 residues. The CDR3 DNA sequence: TGTGCCTGGACGTTGGATAGCAATCAGCCCCAGCATTTT. Protein sequence: CAWTLDSNQPQHF.

The gene calls are TRBV11-2 and TRBJ2-1; TRBD1 aligns across 10 bases. The germline V gene has CDR1 SGHAT and CDR2 FQNNGV. Trimming took 3 bases from V and 4 from J; bases not matched to a gene: 6. The CDR3 runs 16 residues. The CDR3 sequence: CASSFRDRGLYNEQFF. The CDR3 bases are TGTGCCAGCAGCTTCCGCGACAGGGGGCTTTACAATGAGCAGTTCTTC.

The genes are TRBV6-5 and TRBJ1-2; the match to TRBD1 covers 7 bases. There are 14 residues in the CDR3. J gave up 8 bases and V 5 bases, and 11 bases lay outside the gene matches. In germline, CDR1 is MNHEY, CDR2 SVGAGI. CDR3 protein: CASSDHLGGGGYTF. The DNA for the CDR3 is TGTGCCAGCAGTGACCACCTAGGGGGCGGGGGCTACACCTTC.

V usage is TRBV2 and J usage is TRBJ2-2; TRBD2 matches at 15 bases. The V gene end was trimmed by 5 bases and the J gene end by 4 bases; junction bases not matched to a gene: 8. The CDR3 extends over 18 amino acids. Looked up from germline, CDR1 is SNHLY and CDR2 is FYNNEI. CDR3 bases: TGTGCCAGCAGTAAAGGACTAGCGGGGGGGCCGGGCACCGGGGAGCTGTTTTTT. It encodes CASSKGLAGGPGTGELFF. The full variable domain, with the rest looked up from reference TRBV2 and TRBJ2-2, is EPEVTQTPSHQVTQMGQEVILRCVPISNHLYFYWYRQILGQKVEFLVSFYNNEISEKSEIFDDQFSVERPDGSNFTLKIRSTKLEDSAMYFCASSKGLAGGPGTGELFFGEGSRLTVL.

This clone was observed a single time. The chain carries TRBV6-4 and TRBJ2-3, with 12 bases that match TRBD1. The V and J ends lost 0 bases and 4 bases, in that order; junction bases with no gene match: 2. This CDR3 contains 16 residues. Per germline, CDR1 MRHNA and CDR2 SNTAGT. For the CDR3, the DNA is TGTGCCAGCAGTGACTCCGGGACAGGGGGCGCAGATACGCAGTATTTT. This gives the protein CASSDSGTGGADTQYF.

The rearrangement uses TRBV2 and TRBJ2-1; a weak D match, TRBD1 (6 bases). This CDR3 has 15 amino acids. Germline V gene data show CDR1 as SNHLY and CDR2 as FYNNEI. Trimming removed 2 bases from V and 9 bases from J, with 17 bases in between. CDR3 nucleotide sequence: TGTGCCAGCAGTGAATGGTGGGACACGGCACCTGAGCAGTTCTTC. Its translation is CASSEWWDTAPEQFF.

V usage is TRBV6-1 and J usage is TRBJ2-7, with a tentative D call TRBD1 (6 bases). The CDR3 extends over 13 amino acids. V lost 2 bases and J 3 bases, leaving 8 bases between the germline ends. The germline V gene has CDR1 MNHNS and CDR2 SASEGT. The CDR3 is CASSETGSYEQYF. CDR3 in DNA: TGTGCCAGCAGTGAAACAGGGAGCTACGAGCAGTACTTC.

This chain joins TRBV7-6 and TRBJ2-1; TRBD2 matches at 8 bases. The germline CDR1 and CDR2 sequences are SGHVS and FNYEAQ. V shed 0 bases and J 14 bases; nucleotides not matched to a gene: 6. CDR3 length equals 13 residues. This CDR3 is CASSLAYSGAEFF. CDR3 sequence (DNA): TGTGCCAGCAGCTTAGCGTATAGCGGGGCGGAGTTCTTC. Full variable domain (rest looked up from reference TRBV7-6 and TRBJ2-1): GAGVSQSPRYKVTKRGQDVALRCDPISGHVSLYWYRQALGQGPEFLTYFNYEAQQDKSGLPNDRFSAERPEGSISTLTIQRTEQRDSAMYRCASSLAYSGAEFFGPGTRLTVL.